This T cell receptor (beta chain) was captured by sequencing in a study of monozygotic twins with inflammatory bowel disease. Regarding this clonotype: What it binds is unknown.

For every donor, one blood sample of over 2 ml was drawn. Reprocessing the 5' RACE reads, TCRdb reports a single entry for every CDR3 protein and omits DNA. The listing contains roughly 330,000 distinct CDR3 sequences. The study, taken as a whole, reports: IBD patients displayed reduced TCRbeta diversity (inverse Simpson) when set against healthy co-twins.

The germline V gene encodes CDR1 SGHRS and CDR2 YFSETQ. This CDR3 is built from 15 residues. The chain links TRBV5-1 to TRBJ2-1; TCRdb's D call, TRBD2, is unchecked because there is no DNA. The receptor was isolated from a human donor with ulcerative colitis or Crohn's disease, or a healthy co-twin of an affected twin (not recorded which). Sequencing used blood. CDR3 loop: CASSGSGRAVNEQFF.